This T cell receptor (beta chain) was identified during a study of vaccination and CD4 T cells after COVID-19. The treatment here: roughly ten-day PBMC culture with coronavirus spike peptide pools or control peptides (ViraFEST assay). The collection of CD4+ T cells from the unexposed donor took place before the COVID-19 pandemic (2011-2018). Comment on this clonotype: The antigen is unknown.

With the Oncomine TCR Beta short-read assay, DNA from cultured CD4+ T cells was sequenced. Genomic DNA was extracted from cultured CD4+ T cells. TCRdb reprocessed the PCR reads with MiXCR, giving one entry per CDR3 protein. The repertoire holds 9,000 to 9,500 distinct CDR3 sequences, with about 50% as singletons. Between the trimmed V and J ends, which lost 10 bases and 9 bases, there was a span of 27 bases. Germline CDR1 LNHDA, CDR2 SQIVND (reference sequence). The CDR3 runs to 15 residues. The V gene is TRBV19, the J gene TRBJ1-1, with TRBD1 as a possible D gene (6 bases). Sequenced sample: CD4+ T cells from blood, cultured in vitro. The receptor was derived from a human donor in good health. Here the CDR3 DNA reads TGTGCCACCTCCGTTCTGGGACAAGGCACCTTTCAAGCTTTCTTT. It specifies CATSVLGQGTFQAFF.